Included here is one T cell receptor beta chain sequence, with context. Its antigen is not known. Measured with immunoSEQ multiplex PCR; TCRdb has only the in-frame clones, and not every one. The profile shows about 120,000 clones, about 88% of them singletons. Germline assignment: CDR1 GTSNPN and CDR2 SVGIG (reference sequence). The CDR3 covers 13 residues. The ends lost 4 bases at V and 1 base at J; junction bases unmatched: 2. The data are from a study of cytomegalovirus exposure and HLA in healthy donors. Findings and caveats of the study: Investigators reported 164 TCR beta chains as tied to cytomegalovirus. TCR clusters originating in the first cohort tended to co-occur in the roughly 120 validation repertoires, according to a later analysis. Through in vitro validation, three CMV-associated chains were shown to be specific for CMV antigens.

The chain uses TRBV30 and TRBJ1-1; 8 bases are a match to TRBD1. The TCR sequence derives from a woman between 18 and 29 years old in good health and CMV-seronegative. Sequenced: PBMCs. The CDR3, as DNA: TGTGCCTGGACTGGACAGGGGAACACTGAAGCTTTCTTT. This codes for CAWTGQGNTEAFF.